A selection of T cell receptor beta chains follows, all from one sample in a study of early T cells in non-severe SARS-CoV-2 infection. TCRdb redid the calling of the 5' RACE reads with MiXCR, one entry per CDR3 protein. Of around 67,000 distinct CDR3 sequences in the sample, about 10% are singletons; the top ten hold 5% to 7%. Sequenced here: whole blood, sampled at baseline. The receptor source for this set is an adult who was a healthcare worker with PCR-confirmed SARS-CoV-2 infection or an uninfected control (not recorded which). CDR3s leave out the opening cysteine and the closing phenylalanine or tryptophan. A D gene is named only where the DNA matches it firmly. Part of the rows lack a size; the others show once, few, many or a class for expanded clones.

V gene,CDR3 length,clone size,D gene,CDR3 protein
TRBV18,14,NA,NA,ASSPSQGLPGNTIY
TRBV7-2,12,NA,NA,ASSSGPFNYGYT
TRBV4-1,14,NA,TRBD1,ASSQVRGSSYNEQF
TRBV28,12,few,NA,ASSLHVLAGAYT
TRBV14,13,NA,NA,ASSQVGVVTTEAF
TRBV2,10,NA,TRBD2,ASSAGRYEQY
TRBV4-3,13,many,NA,ASSQEAGRRDTQY
TRBV18,11,few,NA,ASSPLRQETQY
TRBV11-3,13,few,TRBD2,ASSLGGTSGETQY
TRBV5-1,13,NA,TRBD1,ASAGGTGPSYEQY
TRBV21-1,12,many,NA,ASSKGAYSYEQY
TRBV20-1,12,NA,TRBD2,SARSGQSQETQY
TRBV12-3/TRBV12-4,13,NA,TRBD2,ASRTSGRFFETQY
TRBV20-1,12,NA,TRBD1,SARDVRGQETQY
TRBV6-5,12,many,NA,ATRPGHLAQPQH